One and the same sample provided the 13 T cell receptor beta chains below, sequenced in a study of technical replicates of blood from a handful of donors. Produced via immunoSEQ multiplex PCR; TCRdb's table is partial and in-frame only. Among tens of thousands of clones listed, about 90% were seen once. Sequencing was carried out using T cells isolated from PBMCs. Receptor source: a human donor in good health.

V and J are TRBV25-1 and TRBJ2-7; perhaps TRBD1 as D (6 bases). The CDR3 covers 15 residues. Looked up from germline, CDR1 is MGHDK and CDR2 is SYGVNS. Trimming stripped 4 bases from V and 0 bases from J, with 13 bases between. The CDR3 is CASSAFTGYSYEQYF. The CDR3 nucleotides are TGTGCCAGCAGTGCTTTTACAGGGTACTCCTACGAGCAGTACTTC.

The gene calls are TRBV11-3 and TRBJ2-7; D remains unclear. V lost 3 bases to trimming and J lost 0 bases, with 6 bases between them. The CDR3 is made up of 13 amino acids. Germline CDR1 SGHNT, CDR2 YENEEA. The CDR3, as DNA: TGTGCCAGCAGCTTTTCTAGCTCCTACGAGCAGTACTTC. The encoded protein is CASSFSSSYEQYF. The complete variable domain, with remaining parts taken from reference TRBV11-3 and TRBJ2-7, reads EAGVVQSPRYKIIEKKQPVAFWCNPISGHNTLYWYLQNLGQGPELLIRYENEEAVDDSQLPKDRFSAERLKGVDSTLKIQPAELGDSAVYLCASSFSSSYEQYFGPGTRLTVT.

The rearrangement uses TRBV7-2 and TRBJ1-1; maybe TRBD1 (6 bases). CDR1 is SGHTA, CDR2 FQGNSA, per germline. V was clipped by 2 bases and J by 0 bases, with 7 bases between them. The CDR3 extends over 14 amino acids. The CDR3, as DNA: TGTGCCAGCAGCTTAAAGGGGGTGAACACTGAAGCTTTCTTT. It translates to CASSLKGVNTEAFF.

The chain carries TRBV7-9 and TRBJ1-1; maybe TRBD1 (6 bases). Per the germline V gene, CDR1 is SEHNR and CDR2 is FQNEAQ (reference sequence). Between the trimmed V and J ends, which lost 5 bases and 8 bases, there was a span of 9 bases. This CDR3 is 11 amino acids long. CDR3 region: CASSVTGEAFF. The CDR3 coding sequence is TGTGCCAGCAGCGTTACAGGGGAAGCTTTCTTT.

V gene TRBV7-2 combines with J gene TRBJ1-2; 9 bases fit TRBD1. This CDR3 spans 14 amino acids. The ends lost 0 bases at V and 8 bases at J; junction bases unmatched: 4. Germline CDR1 and CDR2: SGHTA and FQGNSA. This CDR3 reads CASSLAGTGKGYTF. CDR3 bases: TGTGCCAGCAGCTTAGCGGGGACAGGGAAAGGCTACACCTTC.

The chain has TRBV19 and TRBJ2-3, with a possible D match to TRBD2 (6 bases). Per germline, CDR1 LNHDA and CDR2 SQIVND (reference sequence). The CDR3 has 15 amino acids. V lost 2 bases and J lost 0, with 9 bases in between. The DNA of the CDR3 is TGTGCCAGTAGTATACTAGCGACTAGCACAGATACGCAGTATTTT. Its protein product is CASSILATSTDTQYF.

This clone was counted a single time. This chain joins TRBV27 and TRBJ2-7; a weak D match, TRBD2 (6 bases). Trimming took 5 bases from V and 3 from J, leaving 11 bases between them. In germline, CDR1 is MNHEY, CDR2 SMNVEV (reference sequence). The CDR3 sequence is 13 residues long. CDR3 in DNA: TGTGCCAGCAGTCCGGGGGTTTACTACGAGCAGTACTTC. This gives the protein CASSPGVYYEQYF.

The CDR3 DNA reads TGTGCCAGTAGTATAAAGGCTCCTAGCGGAACCTACGAGCAGTACTTC. It encodes CASSIKAPSGTYEQYF. V usage is TRBV19 and J usage is TRBJ2-7; 7 bases are a match to TRBD2. This CDR3 is 16 amino acids long. Trimming took 2 bases from V and 2 from J; bases not matched to a gene: 9. The germline CDR1 and CDR2 sequences are LNHDA and SQIVND (reference sequence).

CDR3 amino acids: CASSQVAGGNTIYF. The CDR3 DNA reads as TGCGCCAGCAGCCAAGTGGCGGGAGGAAACACCATATATTTT. This chain connects TRBV4-1 to TRBJ1-3; D unresolved. The CDR3 covers 14 residues. V was shortened by 1 base and J by 4 bases, with 8 bases between the two germline ends. From germline, CDR1 is MGHRA and CDR2 YSYEKL.

The CDR3 here is CASSLPETGGLPYEQYF. CDR3 DNA: TGTGCCAGCAGTTTGCCAGAAACAGGGGGCCTACCCTACGAGCAGTACTTC. This chain uses TRBV28 with TRBJ2-7, with TRBD1 identical over 9 bases. Unmatched junction bases numbered 11, after V lost 3 bases and J lost 2 bases. There are 17 residues in the CDR3. Germline lookup yields CDR1 MDHEN and CDR2 SYDVKM.

The CDR3 region is CASAGTGLWEQYF. The CDR3 DNA follows: TGTGCCAGCGCGGGGACTGGACTTTGGGAGCAGTACTTC. V is TRBV18 and J is TRBJ2-7, with D maybe TRBD2 (6 bases). V dropped 8 bases and J dropped 7 bases, with 18 bases sitting between them. The CDR3 spans 13 residues. Germline CDR1 KGHSH, CDR2 LQKENI.

J is TRBJ2-7 and V is TRBV6-1, with 7 bases fitting TRBD2. Germline CDR1 and CDR2: MNHNS and SASEGT. J lost 3 bases, V lost 7 bases, and 6 bases had no gene match. The CDR3 length is 13 residues. The CDR3 spells CASTPAGDYEQYF. CDR3 DNA: TGTGCCAGCACCCCCGCGGGAGACTACGAGCAGTACTTC.

The V gene is TRBV21-1, the J gene TRBJ2-1; the listed D gene, TRBD1, was not tested against the DNA. TRBV21-1 is termed a pseudogene. This CDR3 has 15 amino acids. The DNA of the CDR3 is TGTGCCAGCAGCCTTAGACAGGGGAATGAGGATGAGCAGTTCTTC. Protein product: CASSLRQGNEDEQFF.